The entry that follows covers one T cell receptor beta chain sequence. TCRdb keeps only in-frame clones here, not all; method: immunoSEQ multiplex PCR. The sample carries fewer than 20,000 clones, just over 65% recorded once. The data are from a study of neoadjuvant anti-PD-1 for oral cavity cancer. Overall study context: Most patients had three to four biweekly doses of 3 mg/kg nivolumab before resection. Patients without progression received a fourth nivolumab dose around day 43, then surgical resection on days 50-56.

Stage II-IVA oral cavity squamous cell carcinoma was new and untreated by systemic or radiation therapy. The CDR3 covers 15 residues. CDR1 and CDR2 (germline): SGHVS, FNYEAQ. Trimming removed 4 bases from V and 3 bases from J; junction bases left unmatched: 6. The clonotype originates from a person aged 35-80 years with oral cavity squamous cell carcinoma. The sequencing used PBMCs, collected before nivolumab (anti-PD-1) treatment. The rearrangement links TRBV7-6 to TRBJ2-7; 10 positions agree with TRBD1. CDR3 residues: CASSWGTGDIYEQYF. CDR3 DNA sequence: TGTGCCAGCAGCTGGGGGACAGGGGATATCTACGAGCAGTACTTC.